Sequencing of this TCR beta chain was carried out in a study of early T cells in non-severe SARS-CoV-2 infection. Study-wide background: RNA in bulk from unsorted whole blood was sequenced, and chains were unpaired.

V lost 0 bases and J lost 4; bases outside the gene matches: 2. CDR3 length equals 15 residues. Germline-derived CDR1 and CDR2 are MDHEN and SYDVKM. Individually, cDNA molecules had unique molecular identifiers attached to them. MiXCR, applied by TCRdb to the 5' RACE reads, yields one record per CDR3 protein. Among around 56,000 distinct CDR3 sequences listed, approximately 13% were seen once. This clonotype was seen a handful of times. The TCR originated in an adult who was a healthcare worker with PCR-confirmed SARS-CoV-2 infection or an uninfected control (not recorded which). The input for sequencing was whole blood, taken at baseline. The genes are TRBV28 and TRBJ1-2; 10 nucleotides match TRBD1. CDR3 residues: CASSLWTGGIYGYTF. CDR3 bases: TGTGCCAGCAGTTTATGGACAGGGGGCATCTATGGCTACACCTTC.